Included here is one TCR beta chain sequence, with context. The antigen is not known. Repertoires were generated with immunoSEQ multiplex PCR, while TCRdb's copy carries only in-frame clones and drops some. The data show approximately 50,000 clones, about 88% seen once. Germline CDR1 and CDR2: MNHEY and SMNVEV (reference sequence). Unmatched junction bases numbered 9, after V lost 6 bases and J lost 2 bases. The CDR3 length is 18 residues. These data come from a study of PD-L1 blockade in urothelial cancer. Notes on the study in general: Better progression-free and overall survival followed lower pretreatment blood clonality. Tumor-linked clones in blood grew more by 3 weeks in durable-benefit patients.

Regarding time point: peripheral blood 6 weeks after treatment start. The TCR comes from a man in his sixties with urothelial cancer. The material was PBMCs, obtained around atezolizumab (anti-PD-L1) treatment. V gene TRBV27 combines with J gene TRBJ2-1, with 14 bases that match TRBD2. The CDR3 loop is CASSRGLAGGPPYNEQFF. CDR3 DNA sequence: TGTGCCAGCAGCCGAGGACTAGCGGGGGGCCCCCCCTACAATGAGCAGTTCTTC.